This T cell receptor beta chain was found in a study of shared clonotypes between healthy human individuals. The authors loaded 200 ng DNA, around 32,000 T cell genomes, into sorted-subset replicate PCRs. Profiling relied on immunoSEQ multiplex PCR, and the TCRdb table lists in-frame clones only, not all of them. The sample contains around 650,000 clones, approximately 96% of which appear only once. Naive CD8 isolation took CD45RO-negative cells positively selected for CCR7 and excluded terminally differentiated effector memory CD45RA+ cells. The CDR3 loop spans 16 amino acids. Losses at the gene ends were 4 bases for V and 5 bases for J; bases not matched to a gene: 11. Germline values: CDR1 SEHNR, CDR2 FQNEAQ (reference sequence).

The sample consisted of naive CD8+ T cells sorted from blood. The chain uses TRBV7-9 and TRBJ2-1; 7 nucleotides agree with TRBD1. The TCR sequence derives from a woman in her twenties or thirties in good health. In DNA form, the CDR3 reads TGTGCCAGCAGCTCCCGACCCGGGACAGCTGACAATGAGCAGTTCTTC. Amino acid sequence: CASSSRPGTADNEQFF.